This T cell receptor (beta chain) originates from a study of CD8 T cells in Susac syndrome. Between the trimmed V and J ends, which lost 7 bases and 0 bases, there was a span of 15 bases. The CDR3 is made up of 14 amino acids. The germline V gene has CDR1 SQVTM and CDR2 ANQGSEA. When the RNA was reverse transcribed, random hexamers were used with an input of roughly 0.45 to 1 ug. Multiplex immunoSEQ PCR targeted 54 Vbeta and 13 Jbeta TCR beta segments. TCRdb re-called the immunoSEQ multiplex PCR reads through MiXCR, storing one row per CDR3 protein. The repertoire holds under 200,000 distinct CDR3 sequences, with 90% to 95% as singletons. The authors carried out high-throughput sequencing of TCR beta. They applied it to CD8+ and CD4+ T cells obtained from blood. Controls were healthy donors chosen to match patients in age and sex. Bulk CD8+ and CD4+ cells came from magnetic negative isolation; CD8+ TEMRA by FACS.

The chain employs TRBV29-1 and TRBJ1-1; D is uncertain. The sequence was obtained from a human donor in good health. Sequencing used CD4+ T cells from PBMCs. Here the CDR3 DNA reads TGCAGCGCCGGATCGGGCAGTTTGAACACTGAAGCTTTCTTT. It is translated as CSAGSGSLNTEAFF.